This note documents a single T cell receptor (beta chain) sequence. Per the original methods: The assay estimated nucleated cells by amplifying reference gene primers. TCRdb keeps only in-frame clones here, not all; method: immunoSEQ multiplex PCR. V, J and clone size were drawn from that table, and D and trimming were deduced from the DNA. The sample includes 140,000 to 150,000 clones, more than 75% seen only once; the top ten take 13%. This entry is derived from a study of blood T cell repertoires in COVID-19. Study-level background: Sites across the United States, Italy and Spain contributed samples from acute and convalescent COVID-19. T cells, B-cell-depleted T cells, or PBMCs provided the cDNA or gDNA that served as material.

The CDR3 covers 15 residues. Trimming took off 1 base at V and 5 bases at J, with 12 bases between the two ends. CDR1 KGHSH and CDR2 LQKENI come from the germline V gene. The sequence was obtained from a man aged 60 to 69 with active or convalescent COVID-19. The sequencing sample was made of peripheral blood. The chain employs TRBV18 and TRBJ1-5, with D unclear. CDR3: CASSPRGGKDQPQHF. CDR3 in DNA: TGTGCCAGCTCACCACGGGGAGGGAAAGATCAGCCCCAGCATTTT.